The 6 T cell receptor beta chains given below trace back to one sample, sequenced in a study of shared clonotypes between healthy human individuals. The repertoire was sequenced with immunoSEQ multiplex PCR; TCRdb's copy has only in-frame clones and lacks some. There are roughly 810,000 clones in the sample; about 96% occur only once, and about 0.22% lies in the top ten. Only CD45RO-negative cells positively selected for CCR7 counted as naive CD8 cells, so terminally differentiated effector memory CD45RA+ cells were excluded. The sequencing sample was made of naive CD8+ T cells sorted from blood. The receptors here all came from a man aged 30 to 39 in good health.

J is TRBJ2-7 and V is TRBV7-9, with 9 bases aligning to TRBD2. The CDR3 is 15 residues long. Germline trimming cut 5 bases from V and 3 bases from J; bases unmatched to any gene: 8. Per the germline V gene, CDR1 is SEHNR and CDR2 is FQNEAQ (reference sequence). In nucleotides, the CDR3 is TGTGCCAGCAGCATTCTGACTAGCGGAGTCTACGAGCAGTACTTC. Residues: CASSILTSGVYEQYF. Drawing the rest from reference TRBV7-9 and TRBJ2-7, the complete variable domain is DTGVSQNPRHKITKRGQNVTFRCDPISEHNRLYWYRQTLGQGPEFLTYFQNEAQLEKSRLLSDRFSAERPKGSFSTLEIQRTEQGDSAMYLCASSILTSGVYEQYFGPGTRLTVT.

This clone was seen once. The V gene is TRBV11-2, the J gene TRBJ2-7, with D maybe TRBD1 (6 bases). V was trimmed by 5 bases and J by 5 bases, leaving 13 bases between them. The CDR3 totals 13 residues. Germline CDR1 SGHAT, CDR2 FQNNGV. The DNA for the CDR3 is TGTGCCAGCAGCGGGACACCACGGGACGAGCAGTACTTC. Translated, it gives CASSGTPRDEQYF.

The chain carries TRBV19 and TRBJ2-7, with 7 bases fitting TRBD1. V lost 6 bases and J lost 1; bases outside the gene matches: 12. Looked up from germline, CDR1 is LNHDA and CDR2 is SQIVND (reference sequence). This CDR3 comprises 16 residues. CDR3 protein: CASRMGVGQPSYEQYF. For the CDR3, the DNA is TGTGCCAGTAGGATGGGGGTGGGACAGCCATCCTACGAGCAGTACTTC.

The J gene is TRBJ1-2, the V gene TRBV9, with D hard to call. Germline assignment: CDR1 SGDLS and CDR2 YYNGEE. The CDR3 contains 11 residues. Between the trimmed V and J ends, which lost 8 bases and 6 bases, there was a span of 11 bases. This CDR3 reads CASLSGNGYTF. The DNA for the CDR3 is TGTGCCAGTCTATCCGGCAATGGCTACACCTTC.

The chain carries TRBV2 and TRBJ2-7; the D gene is possibly TRBD2 (5 bases). The CDR3 spans 10 residues. V lost 6 bases and J 7 bases, leaving 7 bases between the germline ends. Germline V gene lookup returns CDR1 SNHLY and CDR2 FYNNEI. In nucleotides, the CDR3 is TGTGCCAGCAGGAGGAGGGAGCAGTACTTC. It codes for CASRRREQYF.

The J gene is TRBJ2-7, the V gene TRBV7-9; D may be TRBD1 (5 bases). CDR1 is SEHNR, CDR2 FQNEAQ, per germline (reference sequence). V was trimmed by 5 bases and J by 4 bases, leaving 21 bases between them. The CDR3 totals 16 residues. CDR3 in DNA: TGTGCCAGCAGCCATATTGTCACAGGTCTTTCTTACGAGCAGTACTTC. Its translation: CASSHIVTGLSYEQYF.